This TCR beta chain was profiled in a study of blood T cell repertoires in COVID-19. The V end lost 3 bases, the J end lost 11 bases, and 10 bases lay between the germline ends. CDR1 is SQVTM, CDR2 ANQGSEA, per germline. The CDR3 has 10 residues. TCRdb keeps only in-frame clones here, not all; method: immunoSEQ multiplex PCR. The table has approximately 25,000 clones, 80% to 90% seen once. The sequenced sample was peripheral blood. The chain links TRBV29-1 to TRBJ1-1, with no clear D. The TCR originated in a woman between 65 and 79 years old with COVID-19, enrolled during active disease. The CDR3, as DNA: TGCAGCGTTGAGGTCCCACGGGCTTTCTTT. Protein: CSVEVPRAFF.